The sequence of this T cell receptor (beta chain) was determined in a study of T cells after yellow fever vaccination. Germline CDR1 reads SGDLS; CDR2 reads YYNGEE. The CDR3 consists of 14 residues. The V end was cut by 4 bases, the J end by 4 bases, with 13 bases between. One entry per CDR3 protein results from TCRdb running MiXCR on the 5' RACE reads. The profile shows 550,000 or so distinct CDR3 sequences, less than 20% of them singletons. The sequence was obtained from a man younger than 40 who received the YFV17D yellow fever vaccine. V gene TRBV9 combines with J gene TRBJ2-3, with D uncertain. Sequencing was performed on PBMCs, taken 15 days after the yellow fever booster vaccination. The CDR3, as DNA: TGTGCCAGCAGCTCCATCACGGACCCAGATACGCAGTATTTT. Translating it yields CASSSITDPDTQYF.